Shown below are 30 T cell receptor beta chains from a single sample sequenced in a study of PD-1 blockade in classical Hodgkin lymphoma. Clones were sequenced by immunoSEQ multiplex PCR, and TCRdb holds only the in-frame ones, with some missing. The data show roughly 90,000 clones, 75% to 85% seen once. As to time point: cycle 4 day 1 (C4D1), after about 6 weeks of nivolumab. Brentuximab vedotin exposure varied, and every patient relapsed after autologous stem cell transplantation. The material was peripheral blood mononuclear cells (PBMCs), obtained before the fourth cycle of nivolumab. The receptors stem from a human donor with classical Hodgkin lymphoma.

The chain links TRBV5-5 to TRBJ2-3; no reliable D call. Germline V lookup: CDR1 SGHKS, CDR2 YYEKEE (reference sequence). The CDR3 extends over 13 amino acids. Deletions cut 2 bases from V and 2 bases from J, with 6 bases between. The CDR3 nucleotides are TGTGCCAGCAGCTTTGGATACACAGATACGCAGTATTTT. Protein product: CASSFGYTDTQYF.

The chain carries TRBV6-5 and TRBJ2-1; a weak D match, TRBD2 (5 bases). Germline-derived CDR1 and CDR2 are MNHEY and SVGAGI. Trimming cost V 7 bases and J 4 bases, with 17 bases left between them. This CDR3 is built from 15 residues. The chain's CDR3 is CASKSPRELYNEQFF. CDR3 nucleotides: TGTGCCAGCAAATCCCCTCGGGAACTTTACAATGAGCAGTTCTTC.

V usage is TRBV4-2 and J usage is TRBJ2-2; the match to TRBD2 covers 16 bases. The trim removed 4 bases at V and 7 bases at J, leaving 6 bases unmatched. CDR3 length: 17 residues. The germline V gene encodes CDR1 LGHNA and CDR2 YNFKEQ. The CDR3 sequence: CASSPGLAGGPGGELFF. Here the CDR3 DNA reads TGTGCCAGCAGCCCGGGACTAGCGGGAGGGCCCGGCGGGGAGCTGTTTTTT.

J is TRBJ2-5 and V is TRBV10-3; the D gene is possibly TRBD2 (5 bases). Germline CDR1 reads ENHRY; CDR2 reads SYGVKD. V was cut by 2 bases and J by 3 bases, with 10 bases left in between. The CDR3 is made up of 14 amino acids. CDR3 amino acids: CAISEILAEETQYF. The CDR3 nucleotides are TGTGCCATCAGTGAGATCCTAGCAGAAGAGACCCAGTACTTC.

This chain connects TRBV7-9 to TRBJ1-1; 9 nucleotides align to TRBD1. J gave up 6 bases and V 4 bases, and 6 bases lay outside the gene matches. CDR3 length: 14 residues. Germline values: CDR1 SEHNR, CDR2 FQNEAQ (reference sequence). The CDR3 DNA is TGTGCCAGCAGCTCACAGGGGGCGGGTTCTGAAGCTTTCTTT. Encoded protein: CASSSQGAGSEAFF. The full variable domain, with the rest looked up from reference TRBV7-9 and TRBJ1-1, is DTGVSQNPRHKITKRGQNVTFRCDPISEHNRLYWYRQTLGQGPEFLTYFQNEAQLEKSRLLSDRFSAERPKGSFSTLEIQRTEQGDSAMYLCASSSQGAGSEAFFGQGTRLTVV.

The count of this clone is one. The rearrangement joins TRBV5-4 to TRBJ1-1, with D possibly being TRBD1 (6 bases). The length of the CDR3 is 13 residues. Germline V gene data show CDR1 as SGHNT and CDR2 as YYREEE (reference sequence). V was shortened by 0 bases and J by 8 bases, with 11 bases between the two germline ends. CDR3 in amino acids: CASSLAGAAEAFF. CDR3 DNA: TGTGCCAGCAGCTTGGCGGGGGCGGCCGAAGCTTTCTTT.

This sequence joins TRBV10-3 and TRBJ2-5; a weak D match, TRBD1 (5 bases). The CDR3 length is 12 residues. The germline V and J ends were trimmed by 9 bases and 4 bases, with 12 bases remaining between them. In germline, CDR1 is ENHRY, CDR2 SYGVKD. The CDR3 coding sequence is TGTGCCATTGGGCCTGGGGCAGAGACCCAGTACTTC. This translates into CAIGPGAETQYF.

A note on this clone: Within the sample, other DNA sequences also encode this same CDR3. The V and J genes are TRBV9 and TRBJ2-1; D gene ambiguous. The CDR3 length is 14 residues. CDR1 SGDLS and CDR2 YYNGEE come from the germline V gene. Trimming removed 1 base at V and 4 bases at J, with 9 bases between. CDR3 nucleotide sequence: TGTGCCAGCAGCGTAAGGGCCGAATACAATGAGCAGTTCTTC. This sequence encodes CASSVRAEYNEQFF.

For this clone: Other DNA sequences of this sample code for an identical CDR3. The chain couples TRBV15 to TRBJ2-2; D ambiguous. This CDR3 is 12 amino acids long. Trimming left V 4 bases short and J 5 bases short, with 5 bases between. Germline CDR1 LNHNV, CDR2 YYDKDF (reference sequence). The CDR3 protein is CATSTSTGELFF. The CDR3 coding sequence is TGTGCCACCAGCACTAGTACCGGGGAGCTGTTTTTT.

In nucleotides, the CDR3 is TGTGCCAGCAGCCATGACAGTGTAGTAAACACCATATATTTT. It codes for CASSHDSVVNTIYF. This chain joins TRBV7-2 and TRBJ1-3; possible D gene TRBD1, 5 bases. The V end lost 5 bases, the J end lost 6 bases, and 14 bases lay between the germline ends. From germline, CDR1 is SGHTA and CDR2 FQGNSA. The CDR3 contains 14 residues.

The chain uses TRBV19 and TRBJ1-2; D is possibly TRBD1 (6 bases). Germline V gene data show CDR1 as LNHDA and CDR2 as SQIVND (reference sequence). Trimming removed 3 bases at V and 4 bases at J, with 15 bases between. The CDR3 is 15 residues long. The CDR3 loop reads CASSIRGPGAYGYTF. CDR3 in DNA: TGTGCCAGTAGTATCCGGGGACCGGGGGCCTATGGCTACACCTTC.

This sequence joins TRBV5-1 and TRBJ1-1, with 10 bases matching TRBD1. The V gene end was trimmed by 4 bases and the J gene end by 1 base; junction bases not matched to a gene: 13. This CDR3 has 18 residues. Germline V lookup: CDR1 SGHRS, CDR2 YFSETQ. This CDR3 is CASSPGTGAWGGNTEAFF. The CDR3 DNA follows: TGCGCCAGCAGCCCCGGGACAGGGGCCTGGGGTGGGAACACTGAAGCTTTCTTT.

Written as DNA, the CDR3 is TGTGCCAGTAGTATGGTAACACAGAGGACAAATCAGCCCCAGCATTTT. Residues: CASSMVTQRTNQPQHF. This sequence joins TRBV19 and TRBJ1-5, with D possibly matching TRBD1 (5 bases). CDR1 and CDR2 from the germline V gene are LNHDA and SQIVND (reference sequence). The ends were cut back, 3 bases at V and 4 bases at J, with 16 bases in the middle. This CDR3 region has 16 residues.

V gene TRBV14 combines with J gene TRBJ2-7; possible D gene TRBD1, 6 bases. Germline CDR1 and CDR2: SGHDN and FVKESK. Trimming cost V 4 bases and J 1 base, with 17 bases left between them. The CDR3 is 16 amino acids. CDR3 coding DNA: TGTGCCAGCAGCCCCCTGGGGGCAGCCCTTTCCTACGAGCAGTACTTC. Amino acid sequence: CASSPLGAALSYEQYF.

In its sample, this clone was seen a few times. This sequence joins TRBV5-1 and TRBJ1-3, with 9 bases aligning to TRBD1. Germline V gene data show CDR1 as SGHRS and CDR2 as YFSETQ. Losses at the gene ends were 0 bases for V and 2 bases for J; bases not matched to a gene: 3. This CDR3 region has 16 residues. The CDR3 reads CASSLAGTGTGNTIYF. The DNA of the CDR3 is TGCGCCAGCAGCTTGGCCGGGACAGGGACTGGAAACACCATATATTTT. The complete variable domain, with remaining parts taken from reference TRBV5-1 and TRBJ1-3, reads KAGVTQTPRYLIKTRGQQVTLSCSPISGHRSVSWYQQTPGQGLQFLFEYFSETQRNKGNFPGRFSGRQFSNSRSEMNVSTLELGDSALYLCASSLAGTGTGNTIYFGEGSWLTVV.

This chain joins TRBV19 and TRBJ2-4; D is possibly TRBD1 or TRBD2 (5 bases each). With 3 bases removed from V and 4 bases from J, the gap between germline ends came to 22 bases. Germline-derived CDR1 and CDR2 are LNHDA and SQIVND (reference sequence). The CDR3 runs 18 residues. The CDR3 is CASSIPLRGRAPKNIQYF. CDR3 DNA sequence: TGTGCCAGTAGTATCCCCCTGAGGGGTAGGGCCCCTAAAAACATTCAGTACTTC.

About this clone itself: At one end, the junction sequence differs from germline, possibly due to a read error. This chain links TRBV5-6 with TRBJ1-5; possible D gene TRBD1, 5 bases. The CDR3 is 14 amino acids. Germline V gene lookup returns CDR1 SGHDT and CDR2 YYEEEE. The DNA for the CDR3 is TGTGCCAGCAGCCCAGGGTTCGGGAATCAGTCCCAGCATTTT. Translation gives CASSPGFGNQSQHF.

This clone was observed once. This rearrangement joins TRBV27 to TRBJ2-7; 10 bases align to TRBD1. V dropped 5 bases and J dropped 2; count of bases not matched to a gene: 15. CDR1 and CDR2 from the germline V gene are MNHEY and SMNVEV (reference sequence). The CDR3 extends over 18 amino acids. The CDR3 region has the DNA TGTGCCAGCAGTCCCCTCCAATTTTCCGGGACAGGGGCCTACGAGCAGTACTTC. It translates to CASSPLQFSGTGAYEQYF.

The count of this clone is one. V and J are TRBV5-6 and TRBJ2-7, with 10 positions matching TRBD2. Trimming took 2 bases from V and 4 from J; bases not matched to a gene: 9. This CDR3 spans 16 amino acids. From germline, CDR1 is SGHDT and CDR2 YYEEEE. In nucleotides, the CDR3 is TGTGCCAGCAGCTTTATTAGCGGGAGGACACTTTACGAGCAGTACTTC. As protein: CASSFISGRTLYEQYF.

The V call is TRBV7-6, the J call TRBJ2-1, with a weak D call TRBD2 (5 bases). This CDR3 is built from 14 residues. Germline V gene data show CDR1 as SGHVS and CDR2 as FNYEAQ. Trimming left V 3 bases short and J 6 bases short, with 12 bases between. This CDR3 is CASSLGGSGNEQFF. The CDR3 coding sequence is TGTGCCAGCAGCTTGGGCGGGTCGGGCAATGAGCAGTTCTTC.

The chain combines TRBV19 with TRBJ1-2; 7 bases are shared with TRBD1. There are 16 residues in the CDR3. V trimming: 3 bases; J trimming: 0 bases; junction bases outside the gene matches: 7. Germline assignment: CDR1 LNHDA and CDR2 SQIVND (reference sequence). CDR3: CASSMGGRGSNYGYTF. The CDR3 nucleotides are TGTGCCAGTAGTATGGGCGGCAGGGGGTCTAACTATGGCTACACCTTC.

In this sample, this clone turned up once. In DNA form, the CDR3 reads TGTGCCACGGGACTAGCGGGAGTCGAGCAGTACTTC. The encoded protein is CATGLAGVEQYF. The V gene is TRBV2, the J gene TRBJ2-7; 14 bases match TRBD2. Trimming cost V 10 bases and J 6 bases; bases outside gene matches: 2. This CDR3 region has 12 residues. Germline CDR1 SNHLY, CDR2 FYNNEI.

This clone has only one observation. The chain uses TRBV5-4 and TRBJ2-2, with D perhaps matching TRBD1 (7 bases). Germline V gives CDR1 SGHNT, CDR2 YYREEE (reference sequence). The CDR3 loop spans 15 amino acids. With 2 bases removed from V and 4 bases from J, the gap between germline ends came to 12 bases. The CDR3 region has the DNA TGTGCCAGCAGCTTCGGGCAGGGGGGCACCGGGGAGCTGTTTTTT. Translated, it gives CASSFGQGGTGELFF.

The CDR3 loop is CASSWEDRLNEQYF. The CDR3 DNA reads TGCGCCAGCAGCTGGGAGGACAGGCTAAACGAGCAGTACTTC. The V and J genes are TRBV5-1 and TRBJ2-7; TRBD1 is a possible D gene (7 bases). The CDR3 runs to 14 residues. Germline loops: CDR1 SGHRS, CDR2 YFSETQ. The V gene lost 3 bases and the J gene lost 5 bases, with 15 bases spanning the gap.

This rearrangement joins TRBV28 to TRBJ1-4, with TRBD1 as a possible D gene (5 bases). This CDR3 has 15 amino acids. The V gene's germline CDR1 is MDHEN and CDR2 SYDVKM. Trimming took 7 bases from V and 3 from J, leaving 15 bases between them. In DNA, the CDR3 is TGTGCCAGCACCCCCTGGGGGGGGGCTAATGAAAAACTGTTTTTT. Translation gives CASTPWGGANEKLFF.

The chain uses TRBV5-1 and TRBJ2-1; TRBD2 aligns across 11 bases. The CDR3 length is 17 residues. J lost 2 bases, V lost 1 base, and 5 bases had no gene match. Germline values: CDR1 SGHRS, CDR2 YFSETQ. CDR3 protein: CASSLFGTSGPYNEQFF. The CDR3 DNA is TGCGCCAGCAGCTTGTTCGGGACTAGCGGTCCCTACAATGAGCAGTTCTTC.

This chain connects TRBV11-2 to TRBJ1-4; D is uncertain. The CDR3 covers 16 residues. The germline V gene encodes CDR1 SGHAT and CDR2 FQNNGV. The V and J ends lost 3 bases and 6 bases respectively, with 17 bases between them. The CDR3 DNA sequence: TGTGCCAGCAGCTTGAGGGCGCAAAGTCGGGATGAAAAACTGTTTTTT. It specifies CASSLRAQSRDEKLFF.

Turning to this clone: This CDR3 is also generated by other DNA sequences in the sample. The V gene is TRBV7-2, the J gene TRBJ2-5; D possibly uses TRBD1 or TRBD2 (5 bases each). Germline lookup yields CDR1 SGHTA and CDR2 FQGNSA. V was trimmed by 2 bases and J by 2 bases, leaving 9 bases between them. CDR3 length equals 14 residues. CDR3 nucleotides: TGTGCCAGCAGCTTAATGAGGGGACAAGAGACCCAGTACTTC. It translates to CASSLMRGQETQYF.

V is TRBV7-9 and J is TRBJ1-1; D is possibly TRBD1 (5 bases). The CDR3 is 15 amino acids. Germline CDR1 SEHNR, CDR2 FQNEAQ (reference sequence). V lost 1 base and J lost 1, with 10 bases in between. The CDR3 reads CASSLEAGRNTEAFF. The CDR3 DNA reads TGTGCCAGCAGCTTAGAGGCAGGGCGGAACACTGAAGCTTTCTTT.

This clone appeared once. The J gene is TRBJ2-1, the V gene TRBV6-6; 8 bases agree with TRBD2. Per the germline V gene, CDR1 is MNHNY and CDR2 is SVGAGI (reference sequence). The CDR3 runs to 15 residues. The V and J ends lost 6 bases and 0 bases, in that order; junction bases with no gene match: 4. CDR3 amino acids: CASSPSGSSYNEQFF. CDR3 nucleotide sequence: TGTGCCAGCAGCCCAAGCGGGAGCTCCTACAATGAGCAGTTCTTC.